This T cell receptor (beta chain) was obtained from a study of cytomegalovirus exposure and HLA in healthy donors. The V gene lost 2 bases and the J gene lost 1 base, with 14 bases spanning the gap. There are 16 residues in the CDR3. The germline CDR1 and CDR2 sequences are SGHVS and FQNEAQ. The PCR employed 60 Vbeta primers together with 13 Jbeta primers. The assay was immunoSEQ multiplex PCR, and TCRdb's table has in-frame clones only and misses some. The sample lists about 120,000 clones, roughly 80% occurring once. The chain combines TRBV7-8 with TRBJ2-5, with D perhaps matching TRBD2 (5 bases). This TCR derives from a female donor in good health and CMV-seronegative. Sequenced sample: PBMCs. CDR3 region: CASSLRAGTFQETQYF. The CDR3 nucleotides are TGTGCCAGCAGCTTACGGGCGGGCACTTTCCAAGAGACCCAGTACTTC.